The 30 T cell receptor beta chains below come from one sample, sequenced in a study of neurological immune-mediated disorders. A single record per CDR3 protein comes from TCRdb applying MiXCR to the 5' RACE reads. The table includes 55,000 to 60,000 distinct CDR3 sequences, around 3.6% detected once. The sample taken for sequencing was PBMCs. These receptors were taken from a woman aged 25 to 45 with multiple sclerosis.

Regarding this clonotype: At one of its ends the junction is not consistent with the germline gene, which may arise from a read error. The chain links TRBV20-1 to TRBJ1-5, with D possibly matching TRBD1 (5 bases). This CDR3 region has 12 residues. Germline CDR1 is DFQATT and CDR2 is SNEGSKA (reference sequence). The CDR3 loop is CSARQPNQPQNF. DNA for the CDR3: TGCAGTGCAAGACAGCCCAATCAGCCCCAGAATTTT.

In its sample, this clonotype was seen many times. The gene calls are TRBV4-1 and TRBJ2-1, with 7 bases identical to TRBD2. V trimming: 8 bases; J trimming: 5 bases; junction bases outside the gene matches: 15. Per the germline V gene, CDR1 is MGHRA and CDR2 is YSYEKL. The CDR3 has 16 residues. DNA of the CDR3: TGCGCCAGCTCTGGAACTAAGGGAGGGTCCGACAATGAGCAGTTCTTC. Its protein product is CASSGTKGGSDNEQFF.

This clonotype has a count of ten or more. The chain joins TRBV20-1 to TRBJ2-7; perhaps TRBD1 as D (7 bases). Trimming stripped 5 bases from V and 0 bases from J, with 11 bases between. Germline CDR1 DFQATT, CDR2 SNEGSKA (reference sequence). The CDR3 runs 13 residues. The CDR3 nucleotides read TGCAGTGCTCCAGGGGGGAGCTCCTACGAGCAGTACTTC. The encoded protein is CSAPGGSSYEQYF.

This clonotype was counted many times. A junction end diverges from the germline sequence, so it may reflect a read error. The CDR3 nucleotides read TGTGCCAGCAGCCTGATACGGGATTACTCACCCCTCAACTTT. It translates to CASSLIRDYSPLNF. The V call is TRBV16, the J call TRBJ1-6; D call uncertain. The CDR3 extends over 14 amino acids. Germline-derived CDR1 and CDR2 are KGHSY and FQNENV.

This clonotype appeared many times. The chain recombines TRBV5-1 with TRBJ2-1; 7 bases match TRBD2. V lost 4 bases and J lost 7; bases outside the gene matches: 5. Looked up from germline, CDR1 is SGHRS and CDR2 is YFSETQ. The CDR3 runs 13 residues. The CDR3 region is CASSPWGGNEQFF. The CDR3 coding sequence is TGCGCCAGCAGCCCGTGGGGGGGGAATGAGCAGTTCTTC.

The J gene is TRBJ2-5, the V gene TRBV20-1, with TRBD1 matching over 9 bases. Per germline, CDR1 DFQATT and CDR2 SNEGSKA (reference sequence). V gave up 6 bases and J gave up 5 bases; unmatched junction bases: 13. CDR3 length: 15 residues. CDR3 sequence (DNA): TGCAGTGCGAAGCACAGGGGGCGGCTTTCTGAGACCCAGTACTTC. It translates to CSAKHRGRLSETQYF.

The chain employs TRBV20-1 and TRBJ1-5; a possible D gene is TRBD1 (5 bases). CDR1 and CDR2 from the germline V gene are DFQATT and SNEGSKA (reference sequence). The V end lost 4 bases, the J end lost 7 bases, and 17 bases lay between the germline ends. The length of the CDR3 is 14 residues. CDR3 sequence reads: CSAISQGSKQPQHF. Here the CDR3 DNA reads TGCAGTGCTATTTCTCAGGGATCAAAACAGCCCCAGCATTTT.

This clonotype was seen repeatedly, ten times or more. The chain is built from TRBV28 and TRBJ2-3; TRBD1 agrees at 11 bases. Per germline, CDR1 MDHEN and CDR2 SYDVKM. The CDR3 sequence is 16 residues long. V lost 6 bases to trimming and J lost 5 bases; unmatched junction nucleotides: 10. The DNA for the CDR3 is TGTGCCAGCAGCCTAGGGACAGGGGGGATTGGAGATACGCAGTATTTT. This gives the protein CASSLGTGGIGDTQYF.

This clonotype came up many times. The CDR3 protein is CSATNRRGLTYEQYF. CDR3 sequence (DNA): TGCAGTGCGACAAACAGACGGGGCCTGACCTACGAGCAGTACTTC. This sequence joins TRBV20-1 and TRBJ2-7; D might be TRBD1 or TRBD2, each matching 5 bases. In germline, CDR1 is DFQATT, CDR2 SNEGSKA (reference sequence). V lost 6 bases to trimming and J lost 2 bases, with 20 bases between them. CDR3 length equals 15 residues.

Ten or more counts support this clonotype. V and J are TRBV5-1 and TRBJ2-2, with D uncertain. The CDR3 extends over 15 amino acids. V shed 1 base and J shed 2 bases, with 9 bases lying between them. Germline V gene data show CDR1 as SGHRS and CDR2 as YFSETQ. The CDR3: CASSLLGKNTGELFF. DNA for the CDR3: TGCGCCAGCAGCTTGTTGGGGAAAAACACCGGGGAGCTGTTTTTT.

The chain is built from TRBV6-2 or TRBV6-3 and TRBJ2-7; D is unresolved. The CDR3 has 11 amino acids. Germline V gene lookup returns CDR1 MNHEY and CDR2 SVGEGT. The ends were cut back, 8 bases at V and 6 bases at J, with 11 bases in the middle. The CDR3 region has the DNA TGTGCCAGCCGAGACCGAGGCGAGCAGTACTTC. It specifies CASRDRGEQYF.

In this sample, this clonotype turned up many times. The rearrangement links TRBV29-1 to TRBJ2-6; D gene unclear. Germline V lookup: CDR1 SQVTM, CDR2 ANQGSEA. V was clipped by 2 bases and J by 0 bases, with 14 bases between them. The CDR3 consists of 17 residues. This chain's CDR3 is CSVEITDPRSGANVLTF. For the CDR3, the DNA is TGCAGCGTTGAAATCACGGACCCTCGCTCTGGGGCCAACGTCCTGACTTTC.

In its sample, this clonotype was seen a few times. A much bigger clone sits one base away, suggesting this may be a read error. The V call is TRBV3-1, the J call TRBJ1-4; no definite D call. CDR3 length: 12 amino acids. Germline CDR1 LGHDT, CDR2 YNNKEL (reference sequence). The CDR3 spells CASIQEQEKLFF. CDR3 bases: TGTGCCAGCATCCAAGAACAGGAAAAACTGTTTTTT.

This clonotype was seen ten or more times. This chain connects TRBV6-5 to TRBJ2-1; D perhaps matches TRBD1 (5 bases). Germline CDR1 MNHEY, CDR2 SVGAGI. Trimming removed 5 bases at V and 6 bases at J, with 11 bases between. This CDR3 spans 13 amino acids. The CDR3 loop is CASSRSRGNEQFF. In nucleotides, the CDR3 is TGTGCCAGCAGTCGATCAAGGGGCAATGAGCAGTTCTTC.

This clonotype was seen at least ten times. The chain couples TRBV5-5 to TRBJ1-5; 7 bases map to TRBD1. The CDR3 sequence is 14 residues long. Trimming removed 2 bases from V and 2 bases from J; junction bases left unmatched: 1. Germline V gene lookup returns CDR1 SGHKS and CDR2 YYEKEE (reference sequence). The CDR3 here is CASSFDRGNQPQHF. The CDR3 nucleotides read TGTGCCAGCAGCTTTGACAGGGGCAATCAGCCCCAGCATTTT.

V usage is TRBV20-1 and J usage is TRBJ2-3; tentative D call: TRBD2 (5 bases). V gave up 5 bases and J gave up 5 bases, with 11 bases separating them. The CDR3 spans 12 residues. CDR1 is DFQATT, CDR2 SNEGSKA, per germline (reference sequence). DNA of the CDR3: TGCAGTGCTCACTCGGAGGTAGATACGCAGTATTTT. Amino acids: CSAHSEVDTQYF.

In this sample, this clonotype turned up many times. The chain recombines TRBV3-1 with TRBJ2-7; maybe TRBD2 (5 bases). Germline CDR1 is LGHDT and CDR2 is YNNKEL (reference sequence). The CDR3 has 14 amino acids. Trimming stripped 3 bases from V and 3 bases from J, with 12 bases between. The DNA for the CDR3 is TGTGCCAGCAGCCACGGGCAGGACTTCTACGAGCAGTACTTC. Amino acids: CASSHGQDFYEQYF.

The table lists this clonotype with many counts. At one end, the junction sequence differs from germline, possibly due to a read error. The chain combines TRBV10-3 with TRBJ2-1; the match to TRBD1 covers 8 bases. Germline V CDR1 and CDR2: ENHRY, SYGVKD. The CDR3 runs to 12 residues. CDR3 amino acids: CAISESTRGLLF. For the CDR3, the DNA is TGTGCCATCAGTGAGTCGACCAGGGGGCTGCTCTTC.

The table lists this clonotype with many counts. This rearrangement joins TRBV10-3 to TRBJ2-2; D perhaps matches TRBD2 (6 bases). CDR1 is ENHRY, CDR2 SYGVKD, per germline. This CDR3 has 13 amino acids. Trimming pared 3 bases from V and 5 bases from J, leaving 7 bases between. In DNA, the CDR3 is TGTGCCATCAGTGATGGGGGGACCGGGGAGCTGTTTTTT. This translates into CAISDGGTGELFF.

The rearrangement joins TRBV20-1 to TRBJ2-7; D is perhaps TRBD2 (6 bases). This CDR3 is 14 amino acids long. Germline V gene sequence: CDR1 DFQATT, CDR2 SNEGSKA (reference sequence). V was shortened by 4 bases and J by 4 bases, with 17 bases between the two germline ends. DNA of the CDR3: TGCAGTGCTATGGGACGGGGACTCGGATACGAGCAGTACTTC. It codes for CSAMGRGLGYEQYF.

This clonotype was observed at least ten times. This rearrangement joins TRBV28 to TRBJ2-1, with D possibly being TRBD2 (5 bases). Trimming shortened V by 8 bases and J by 3 bases, and 11 bases separated the two germline ends. The germline gives CDR1 MDHEN, CDR2 SYDVKM. The CDR3 consists of 13 residues. The chain's CDR3 is CASLSGFYNEQFF. CDR3 DNA: TGTGCCAGCTTGAGCGGATTCTACAATGAGCAGTTCTTC. The entire variable domain, with the rest obtained from reference TRBV28 and TRBJ2-1, is as follows: DVKVTQSSRYLVKRTGEKVFLECVQDMDHENMFWYRQDPGLGLRLIYFSYDVKMKEKGDIPEGYSVSREKKERFSLILESASTNQTSMYLCASLSGFYNEQFFGPGTRLTVL.

This clonotype was counted only a few times. The chain couples TRBV20-1 to TRBJ2-7, with D perhaps matching TRBD2 (5 bases). Per the germline V gene, CDR1 is DFQATT and CDR2 is SNEGSKA (reference sequence). Trimming shortened V by 1 base and J by 7 bases, and 20 bases separated the two germline ends. CDR3 length equals 15 residues. CDR3 region: CSARVQLGGGKEQYF. The CDR3 DNA is TGCAGTGCTAGAGTTCAGCTAGGAGGAGGAAAAGAGCAGTACTTC.

This clonotype was found many times. The chain recombines TRBV7-2 with TRBJ2-1; tentative D call: TRBD2 (5 bases). The CDR3 loop spans 16 amino acids. The germline V gene has CDR1 SGHTA and CDR2 FQGNSA. Trimming cost V 5 bases and J 0 bases, with 14 bases left between them. The CDR3 loop is CASSRPGDHSYNEQFF. CDR3 sequence (DNA): TGTGCCAGCAGCCGCCCCGGGGATCACTCCTACAATGAGCAGTTCTTC.

Many counts were recorded for this clonotype. The gene calls are TRBV5-5 and TRBJ1-4; 7 bases agree with TRBD1. V gave up 4 bases and J gave up 1 base; unmatched junction bases: 7. Germline CDR1 SGHKS, CDR2 YYEKEE (reference sequence). CDR3 length equals 16 residues. This chain's CDR3 is CASSPRDRKTNEKLFF. In nucleotides, the CDR3 is TGTGCCAGCAGCCCCCGGGACAGAAAAACTAATGAAAAACTGTTTTTT.

This clonotype came up many times. The chain employs TRBV6-1 and TRBJ2-5; D gene unclear. Per germline, CDR1 MNHNS and CDR2 SASEGT. V lost 8 bases and J lost 1, with 11 bases in between. CDR3 length: 13 residues. The CDR3 here is CASVPQLQETQYF. Here the CDR3 DNA reads TGTGCCAGCGTGCCCCAACTCCAAGAGACCCAGTACTTC.

The chain joins TRBV5-1 to TRBJ2-1; weak D call: TRBD2 (5 bases). From germline, CDR1 is SGHRS and CDR2 YFSETQ. V was clipped by 5 bases and J by 10 bases, with 16 bases between them. The CDR3 is made up of 13 amino acids. The CDR3 DNA sequence: TGCGCCAGCAGTCACCTCGGGGAAGGAGAGCAGTTCTTC. This codes for CASSHLGEGEQFF.

In this sample, this clonotype turned up many times. The genes are TRBV7-8 and TRBJ1-2, with D hard to call. Germline V gives CDR1 SGHVS, CDR2 FQNEAQ. The CDR3 is 13 amino acids. Trimming removed 4 bases at V and 2 bases at J, with 8 bases between. CDR3 nucleotide sequence: TGTGCCAGCAGCTCAACCGTGAACTATGGCTACACCTTC. It specifies CASSSTVNYGYTF.

This clonotype was detected many times. This chain uses TRBV4-1 with TRBJ1-1, with a weak D call TRBD1 (5 bases). This CDR3 has 15 residues. V dropped 5 bases and J dropped 1 base, with 14 bases sitting between them. The V gene's germline CDR1 is MGHRA and CDR2 YSYEKL. CDR3 nucleotides: TGCGCCAGCAGCACTTTCGGGACGGGGAACACTGAAGCTTTCTTT. Translating it yields CASSTFGTGNTEAFF.

This clonotype was recorded many times. The V gene is TRBV20-1, the J gene TRBJ1-3; D not resolved. The CDR3 extends over 13 amino acids. Deletions cut 3 bases from V and 0 bases from J, with 6 bases between. Germline V gives CDR1 DFQATT, CDR2 SNEGSKA (reference sequence). The CDR3 bases are TGCAGTGCTAGTTTGGACTCTGGAAACACCATATATTTT. Translating gives CSASLDSGNTIYF.

There are a few counts of this clonotype. The chain uses TRBV20-1 and TRBJ1-2; D unclear. Trimming pared 0 bases from V and 6 bases from J, leaving 14 bases between. The CDR3 has 14 amino acids. CDR1 and CDR2 from the germline V gene are DFQATT and SNEGSKA (reference sequence). The CDR3 DNA sequence: TGCAGTGCTAGAGATGGCCCACTGGAGGATGGCTACACCTTC. It yields the protein CSARDGPLEDGYTF.